Listed here are 6 T cell receptor beta chains from one sample, sequenced in a study of PD-1 blockade in mismatch repair-deficient tumors. Method: immunoSEQ multiplex PCR; TCRdb's copy keeps in-frame clones and lacks some. The sample includes roughly 10,000 clones, about 87% seen only once; the top ten take more than 10%. Their target antigens are unknown. The time point is: approximately 10-day in vitro stimulation with candidate neoantigen peptide 7. This material consisted of cells cultured in vitro, taken from a patient treated with pembrolizumab. These receptors were taken from an adult with mismatch repair-deficient cancer.

This clone was seen a handful of times. This chain connects TRBV19 to TRBJ2-1, with a possible D match to TRBD2 (5 bases). Germline CDR1 and CDR2: LNHDA and SQIVND (reference sequence). The CDR3 consists of 12 residues. V lost 6 bases and J 9 bases, leaving 12 bases between the germline ends. The CDR3 reads CASSTRIGEQFF. CDR3 DNA: TGTGCCAGTAGCACTAGGATTGGTGAGCAGTTCTTC.

This sequence joins TRBV2 and TRBJ2-3; D gene uncertain. This CDR3 is built from 10 residues. The V end was cut by 8 bases, the J end by 6 bases, with 6 bases between. CDR1 is SNHLY and CDR2 is FYNNEI in the germline V gene. CDR3 bases: TGTGCCAGCGCGTGGGATACGCAGTATTTT. Amino acid sequence: CASAWDTQYF.

This chain connects TRBV5-6 to TRBJ2-7; D call uncertain. The V and J ends lost 1 base and 4 bases respectively, with 12 bases between them. There are 14 residues in the CDR3. Germline V gene data show CDR1 as SGHDT and CDR2 as YYEEEE. The CDR3 sequence is CASSLLNSRYEQYF. CDR3 nucleotides: TGTGCCAGCAGCTTGTTAAACTCCAGATACGAGCAGTACTTC.

The chain has TRBV7-2 and TRBJ2-3; 8 bases fit TRBD2. This CDR3 comprises 13 residues. V lost 3 bases, J lost 6 bases, and 2 bases stayed unmatched. Germline V gene lookup returns CDR1 SGHTA and CDR2 FQGNSA. The CDR3 region is CASSFPGGDTQYF. CDR3 coding DNA: TGTGCCAGCAGCTTCCCGGGGGGGGATACGCAGTATTTT.

The chain joins TRBV28 to TRBJ2-2; 8 bases are shared with TRBD2. CDR3 size: 20 residues. Germline V gives CDR1 MDHEN, CDR2 SYDVKM. V shed 3 bases and J 2 bases; nucleotides not matched to a gene: 17. The CDR3 sequence is CASSFELGISGIRNTGELFF. Written as DNA, the CDR3 is TGTGCCAGCAGTTTTGAGTTAGGAATTAGCGGGATTAGAAACACCGGGGAGCTGTTTTTT.

In its sample, this clone was seen a few times. The rearrangement uses TRBV5-1 and TRBJ1-4, with D unresolved. Germline CDR1 and CDR2: SGHRS and YFSETQ. V shed 0 bases and J shed 2 bases, with 8 bases lying between them. The CDR3 sequence is 15 residues long. CDR3 protein: CASSLEGLTNEKLFF. DNA of the CDR3: TGCGCCAGCAGCTTGGAGGGCCTGACTAATGAAAAACTGTTTTTT.